The source of this T cell receptor (beta chain) is a study of T-cell reconstitution after alpha-beta-depleted transplantation in children. This clonotype has a handful of counts. Its target is not known. Library preparation (for TCRbeta) was performed with unique molecular identifiers. Each CDR3 protein gets one entry after TCRdb re-called the PCR reads with MiXCR. The sample yields hundreds of thousands of distinct CDR3 sequences, about an eighth seen once. V shed 11 bases and J shed 5 bases, with 15 bases lying between them. Germline V gives CDR1 LGHNA, CDR2 YNFKEQ. The CDR3 length is 12 residues. Study-level results: Several hundred graft clones that had expanded were reportedly the source of alpha-beta T cells about two months after transplant.

Material: PBMCs, mostly from graft donor cells, obtained 360 days after TCRalphabeta/CD19-depleted stem cell transplant. The clonotype was recovered from a male patient between 5 and 17 years old who had a stem cell transplant for acute myeloid leukemia, so the T cells may come from the graft donor. The rearrangement joins TRBV4-2 to TRBJ2-5, with D tentatively TRBD2 (5 bases). CDR3 residues: CASPEGGETQYF. As DNA, the CDR3 is TGTGCCTCACCAGAGGGTGGCGAGACCCAGTACTTC.